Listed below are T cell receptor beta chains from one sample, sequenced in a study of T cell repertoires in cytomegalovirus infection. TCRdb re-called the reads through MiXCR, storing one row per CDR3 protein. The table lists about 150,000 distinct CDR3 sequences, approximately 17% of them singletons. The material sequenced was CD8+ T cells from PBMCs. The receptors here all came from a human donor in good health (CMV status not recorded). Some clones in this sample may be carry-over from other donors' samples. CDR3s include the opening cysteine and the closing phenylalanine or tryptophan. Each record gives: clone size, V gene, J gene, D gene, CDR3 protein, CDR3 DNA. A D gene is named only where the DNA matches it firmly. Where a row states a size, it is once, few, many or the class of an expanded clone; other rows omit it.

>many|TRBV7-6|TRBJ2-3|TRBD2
CASSRSGSLGDTQYF
TGTGCCAGCAGCCGGAGCGGGAGTTTGGGAGATACGCAGTATTTT
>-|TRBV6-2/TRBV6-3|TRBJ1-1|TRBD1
CASSYPDRVATEAFF
TGTGCCAGCAGTTACCCGGACAGGGTAGCCACTGAAGCTTTCTTT
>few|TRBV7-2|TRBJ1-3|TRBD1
CASSQTQGYSGNTIYF
TGTGCCAGCAGCCAAACACAGGGGTACTCTGGAAACACCATATATTTT
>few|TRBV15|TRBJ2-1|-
CATSRNIDPPSSYNEQFF
TGTGCCACCAGCAGAAACATCGACCCCCCGAGCTCCTACAATGAGCAGTTCTTC
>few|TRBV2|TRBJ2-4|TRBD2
CASSESGGAKNIQYF
TGTGCCAGCAGTGAGAGCGGGGGGGCCAAAAACATTCAGTACTTC
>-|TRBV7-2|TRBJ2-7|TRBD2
CASSHESRTSGTEQYF
TGTGCCAGCAGCCACGAGAGCCGGACTAGCGGGACAGAGCAGTACTTC
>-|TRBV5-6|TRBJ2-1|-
CASSFGGGPYNEQFF
TGTGCCAGCAGCTTTGGAGGGGGACCCTACAATGAGCAGTTCTTC
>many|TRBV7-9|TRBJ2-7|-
CASSFRGVHEQYF
TGTGCCAGCAGCTTTAGGGGTGTGCACGAGCAGTACTTC
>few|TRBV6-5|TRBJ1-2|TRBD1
CASSIGQGLYGYTF
TGTGCCAGCAGCATCGGACAGGGCCTCTATGGCTACACCTTC
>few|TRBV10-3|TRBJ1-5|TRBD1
CAISEYGGQGTRQPQHF
TGTGCCATCAGTGAGTATGGGGGACAGGGGACCAGGCAGCCCCAGCATTTT
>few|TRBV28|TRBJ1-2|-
CASRRLNYGYTF
TGTGCCAGCAGGCGCCTTAACTATGGCTACACCTTC
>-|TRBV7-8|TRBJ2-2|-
CASSISGGGTGELFF
TGTGCCAGCAGCATAAGTGGGGGCGGTACCGGGGAGCTGTTTTTT
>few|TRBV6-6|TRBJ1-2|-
CASSFKVPNYGYTF
TGTGCCAGCAGTTTTAAGGTTCCCAACTATGGCTACACCTTC
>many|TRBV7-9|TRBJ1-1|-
CASSSDTNTEAFF
TGTGCCAGCAGCTCAGATACGAACACTGAAGCTTTCTTT